This TCR beta chain was identified during a study of cytomegalovirus exposure and HLA in healthy donors. Across the whole study: About 85 million unique TCRs from HLA-typed donors were held in an early release of data.

This clone appeared a single time. The PCR had 60 Vbeta and 13 Jbeta primers. The data were produced by immunoSEQ multiplex PCR, yet TCRdb's version contains in-frame clones alone and is incomplete. The sample has about 62,000 clones, about 81% seen once. With V trimmed by 6 bases and J by 2 bases, 7 bases remained unmatched. The CDR3 runs to 14 residues. Germline V gene sequence: CDR1 SQVTM, CDR2 ANQGSEA. This TCR came from a woman under 40 in good health and CMV-seronegative. Sequenced material: PBMCs. This sequence joins TRBV29-1 and TRBJ2-3, with 8 bases lining up with TRBD2. CDR3 in DNA: TGCAGCGTGATAATGGGACTAGTCACAGATACGCAGTATTTT. Protein product: CSVIMGLVTDTQYF.